What follows are 28 T cell receptor beta chains derived from one specimen sequenced in a study of T cells in women clearing cervical HPV infection. Assay: immunoSEQ multiplex PCR; the TCRdb copy retains only in-frame clones and omits some. This repertoire includes tens of thousands of clones. The source material was blood buffy coat. These receptors all come from a woman aged 18 to 75 with a cervical HPV16 infection that either progressed to CIN3+ or cleared (not recorded which).

With regard to this clone: The CDR3 goes on 3 residues after the read ends, and that part is filled in from the germline J gene. The V and J genes are TRBV16 and TRBJ2-1; unclear D gene. Trimming removed 4 bases at V and 4 bases at J, with 11 bases between. CDR3 length: 14 residues. Germline V gene sequence: CDR1 KGHSY, CDR2 FQNENV. The chain's CDR3 is CASSPHKAYNEQFF. The DNA read from the CDR3 is TGTGCCAGCAGCCCCCATAAAGCTTACAATGAG.

CDR3 sequence reads: CASSEALSDRYTDTQYF. Incomplete CDR3 DNA: TGTGCCAGCAGTGAAGCGTTGAGCGACAGGTACACAGATACG. The V call is TRBV6-1, the J call TRBJ2-3; perhaps TRBD1 as D (6 bases). The CDR3 end lies 3 residues beyond the end of the read and is filled in from the germline J gene. Per germline, CDR1 MNHNS and CDR2 SASEGT. Trimming took off 0 bases at V and 2 bases at J, with 15 bases between the two ends. The CDR3 covers 17 residues.

Points on this clone: The DNA ends 3 residues before the CDR3 does, and the rest of the CDR3 is filled in from the germline J gene. This rearrangement joins TRBV5-1 to TRBJ2-1; 13 bases are shared with TRBD2. V trimming: 3 bases; J trimming: 7 bases; junction bases outside the gene matches: 4. The CDR3 length is 15 residues. The germline gives CDR1 SGHRS, CDR2 YFSETQ. The CDR3 region is CASSSTSGGENEQFF. The sequenced part of the CDR3 DNA is TGCGCCAGCAGCTCCACTAGCGGGGGGGAGAATGAG.

Remarks on this clone: The read ends 3 residues shy of where the CDR3 ends; the end is completed using the germline J gene. This chain links TRBV7-9 with TRBJ2-1; weak D call: TRBD2 (6 bases). CDR1 is SEHNR and CDR2 is FQNEAQ in the germline V gene (reference sequence). V was trimmed by 1 base and J by 9 bases, leaving 10 bases between them. The CDR3 totals 13 residues. CDR3 amino acids: CASSLVMGGEQFF. The part of the CDR3 DNA that was read is TGTGCCAGCAGCTTAGTAATGGGGGGTGAG.

Remarks on this clone: Coverage ceases 3 residues before the CDR3 finishes, and the germline J gene fills in the end. This chain connects TRBV18 to TRBJ2-7, with TRBD2 identical over 7 bases. In germline, CDR1 is KGHSH, CDR2 LQKENI. The CDR3 totals 12 residues. The ends lost 2 bases at V and 5 bases at J; junction bases unmatched: 0. Here the CDR3 reads CASSPGGDEQYF. The CDR3 bases that were read are TGTGCCAGCTCACCAGGGGGGGACGAG.

Turning to this clone: The observed sequence ends 3 residues before the CDR3 terminus, with the missing tail filled in from the germline J gene. The gene calls are TRBV5-5 and TRBJ1-2, with TRBD1 identical over 8 bases. Germline loops: CDR1 SGHKS, CDR2 YYEKEE (reference sequence). With V trimmed by 5 bases and J by 0 bases, 6 bases remained unmatched. This CDR3 spans 15 amino acids. The CDR3 loop is CASRKQGVTNYGYTF. The sequenced part of the CDR3 DNA is TGTGCCAGCAGGAAACAGGGGGTCACTAACTATGGC.

On this clone: Read sequence stops 3 residues before the CDR3 end, and the germline J gene provides the missing end. The chain has TRBV14 and TRBJ2-7; 11 nucleotides line up with TRBD2. Germline V gene sequence: CDR1 SGHDN, CDR2 FVKESK. Trimming cost V 8 bases and J 5 bases; bases outside gene matches: 2. CDR3 length equals 12 residues. Here the CDR3 reads CASASGRNEQYF. The DNA read from the CDR3 is TGTGCCAGCGCTAGCGGGAGGAACGAG.

Concerning this clone: The read ends 3 residues before the CDR3 terminus; that terminus is restored from the germline J gene. The chain has TRBV7-9 and TRBJ2-3, with 8 bases fitting TRBD1. Germline CDR1 reads SEHNR; CDR2 reads FQNEAQ (reference sequence). The CDR3 has 14 residues. The CDR3 reads CASSSGQGNQPQYF. CDR3 DNA (partial): TGTGCCAGCAGCTCTGGACAGGGTAATCAGCCG.

Comment on this clone: The sequenced fragment ends 3 residues before the CDR3 boundary, so the rest is inferred from the germline J gene. This sample also contains other DNA sequences that code for the same CDR3. This chain uses TRBV7-3 with TRBJ2-7; the match to TRBD1 covers 8 bases. The CDR3 covers 15 residues. In germline, CDR1 is SGHTA, CDR2 FQGTGA. Trimming at V came to 2 bases and at J to 1 base, leaving 4 bases not matched to a gene. The sequenced part of the CDR3 DNA is TGTGCCAGCAGCTTATCAGGGGGCGATTCCTACGAG. Residues: CASSLSGGDSYE. The whole CDR3 sequence reads CASSLSGGDSYEQYF.

The covered CDR3 bases are TGTGCCAGCAGTCAGGGGGATACG. The encoded protein is CASSQGDT. The complete CDR3 sequence is CASSQGDTQYF. V is TRBV6-2 or TRBV6-3 and J is TRBJ2-3; tentatively, D is TRBD1 (6 bases). Sequencing ends 3 residues short of the CDR3 end; the germline J gene provides the rest. This CDR3 comprises 11 residues. Looked up from germline, CDR1 is MNHEY and CDR2 is SVGEGT. V was clipped by 5 bases and J by 6 bases, with 6 bases between them.

Details on this clone: The CDR3 end lies 3 residues beyond the end of the read and is filled in from the germline J gene. The V call is TRBV7-6, the J call TRBJ2-1, with 13 bases that match TRBD2. V lost 6 bases, J lost 6 bases, and 8 bases stayed unmatched. The germline gives CDR1 SGHVS, CDR2 FNYEAQ. This CDR3 has 16 residues. The CDR3 sequence: CASSLLGTSGANEQFF. Partial CDR3 DNA: TGTGCCAGCAGTTTACTAGGGACTAGCGGGGCCAATGAG.

Details on this clone: The read halts 3 residues ahead of the CDR3 end, with the missing end drawn from the germline J gene. The chain is built from TRBV5-1 and TRBJ1-2, with 7 bases fitting TRBD1. The CDR3 is made up of 17 amino acids. Germline trimming cut 0 bases from V and 1 base from J; bases unmatched to any gene: 9. Germline V gene lookup returns CDR1 SGHRS and CDR2 YFSETQ. The part of the CDR3 DNA that was read is TGCGCCAGCAGCTTGGGGCGTTACAGGGGAGTTAACTATGGC. This gives the protein CASSLGRYRGVNYG. Given in full, the CDR3 is CASSLGRYRGVNYGYTF.

In the case of this clone: The read halts 3 residues ahead of the CDR3 end, with the missing end drawn from the germline J gene. The chain combines TRBV5-1 with TRBJ2-1; the D gene is possibly TRBD2 (6 bases). The ends were cut back, 4 bases at V and 3 bases at J, with 14 bases in the middle. Looked up from germline, CDR1 is SGHRS and CDR2 is YFSETQ. This CDR3 has 15 amino acids. CDR3 sequence reads: CASSKGPRGYNEQFF. Partial CDR3 DNA: TGCGCCAGCAGCAAGGGACCGCGGGGCTACAATGAG.

Remarks on this clone: The CDR3 end is not reached by the read, which stops 3 residues before it; the germline J gene fills it in. This chain links TRBV7-9 with TRBJ1-1; a possible D gene is TRBD1 (6 bases). The V gene lost 8 bases and the J gene lost 1 base, with 8 bases spanning the gap. The germline gives CDR1 SEHNR, CDR2 FQNEAQ (reference sequence). The CDR3 length is 12 residues. CDR3 DNA, as far as it was read: TGTGCCAGCGGGGGCACGAACACTGAA. The encoded protein is CASGGTNTE. The full CDR3 protein is CASGGTNTEAFF. The full variable domain, rest sourced from reference TRBV7-9 and TRBJ1-1, is DTGVSQNPRHKITKRGQNVTFRCDPISEHNRLYWYRQTLGQGPEFLTYFQNEAQLEKSRLLSDRFSAERPKGSFSTLEIQRTEQGDSAMYLCASGGTNTEAFFGQGTRLTVV.

Concerning this clone: The read gets to within 3 residues of the CDR3 end, and the germline J gene fills in the rest. V gene TRBV4-1 combines with J gene TRBJ2-7; 9 nucleotides agree with TRBD1. Unmatched junction bases numbered 7, after V lost 4 bases and J lost 3 bases. The CDR3 length is 15 residues. From germline, CDR1 is MGHRA and CDR2 YSYEKL. CDR3 DNA (partial): TGCGCCAGCAGCCTGGGACAGGGCACTGGCTACGAG. This encodes CASSLGQGTGYE. The full CDR3 protein reads CASSLGQGTGYEQYF.

Worth noting for this clone: The read terminates 3 residues ahead of where the CDR3 ends, so the germline J gene completes it. The V gene is TRBV11-2, the J gene TRBJ2-7; TRBD1 matches 7 bases. CDR3 length: 14 residues. The junction had 7 bases not matched to a gene; V was cut back by 3 bases and J by 5 bases. In germline, CDR1 is SGHAT, CDR2 FQNNGV. The CDR3 DNA, read in part, is TGTGCCAGCAGCTTGGCACGGGACAGCGACGAG. Translating gives CASSLARDSDE. The full CDR3 protein is CASSLARDSDEQYF.

Partial CDR3 DNA: TGTGCCAGTAGTACGGACAGGATTGAAGGGGATGAG. Translation: CASSTDRIEGDE. The CDR3 as a whole reads CASSTDRIEGDEQFF. The chain has TRBV19 and TRBJ2-1, with 7 positions matching TRBD1. The read stops 3 residues short of the end of the CDR3; the missing end is completed from the germline J gene. The J segment lost 8 bases and the V segment lost 4 bases, leaving 11 bases of the junction unmatched. The CDR3 is 15 residues long. Germline V gives CDR1 LNHDA, CDR2 SQIVND (reference sequence).

A remark on this clone: The CDR3 goes on 3 residues after the read ends, and that part is filled in from the germline J gene. V usage is TRBV2 and J usage is TRBJ2-1, with 8 bases identical to TRBD2. This CDR3 contains 14 residues. Looked up from germline, CDR1 is SNHLY and CDR2 is FYNNEI. V dropped 7 bases and J dropped 2; count of bases not matched to a gene: 4. The CDR3 loop reads CASTGLAAYNEQFF. The CDR3 DNA, read in part, is TGTGCCAGCACCGGACTAGCTGCCTACAATGAG.

Comment on this clone: The read terminates 3 residues before the CDR3 end, so the remaining end is supplied by the germline J gene. The chain has TRBV20-1 and TRBJ2-7, with TRBD1 as a possible D gene (6 bases). V lost 0 bases and J lost 0, with 12 bases in between. The CDR3 contains 15 residues. Germline assignment: CDR1 DFQATT and CDR2 SNEGSKA (reference sequence). CDR3 bases read: TGCAGTGCTAGAGATCCAGGGGCGGGCTCCTACGAG. The encoded protein is CSARDPGAGSYE. The whole CDR3 sequence is CSARDPGAGSYEQYF.

Concerning this clone: The sequenced fragment ends 3 residues before the CDR3 boundary, so the rest is inferred from the germline J gene. V and J are TRBV5-4 and TRBJ2-7; TRBD2 matches at 12 bases. The CDR3 runs to 16 residues. After removal of 5 bases from V and 4 bases from J, the junction contained 10 bases not matched to a gene. The germline CDR1 and CDR2 sequences are SGHNT and YYREEE (reference sequence). The CDR3 sequence: CASRPDGLAGPYEQYF. Partial CDR3 DNA: TGTGCCAGCAGACCGGATGGACTAGCGGGACCTTACGAG.

For this clone: The CDR3 extends 3 residues past the end of the read, so its final part is completed from the germline J gene. This chain connects TRBV2 to TRBJ2-3, with 8 bases that match TRBD1. Germline V lookup: CDR1 SNHLY, CDR2 FYNNEI. This CDR3 comprises 13 residues. CDR3 amino acids: CASSGYRGETQYF. The part of the CDR3 DNA that was read is TGTGCCAGCAGTGGTTACAGGGGGGAGACG.

Notes on this clone: The CDR3 extends 3 residues past the end of the read, so its final part is completed from the germline J gene. This chain links TRBV2 with TRBJ2-5; D may be TRBD1 (8 bases). Germline lookup yields CDR1 SNHLY and CDR2 FYNNEI. The CDR3 is made up of 15 amino acids. V was trimmed by 4 bases and J by 5 bases, leaving 17 bases between them. The CDR3 protein is CASSGGRGRGETQYF. Incomplete CDR3 DNA: TGTGCCAGCAGTGGTGGCAGGGGGCGGGGGGAGACC.

As regards this clone: The DNA ends 3 residues before the CDR3 does, and the rest of the CDR3 is filled in from the germline J gene. The V call is TRBV20-1, the J call TRBJ2-1, with 10 bases fitting TRBD2. This CDR3 spans 18 amino acids. CDR1 is DFQATT and CDR2 is SNEGSKA in the germline V gene (reference sequence). V shed 1 base and J 3 bases; nucleotides not matched to a gene: 12. Incomplete CDR3 DNA: TGCAGTGCTAGAGTGGGGGCTAGCGGGAGAGAGATCTACAATGAG. Protein sequence: CSARVGASGREIYNE. The whole CDR3 sequence reads CSARVGASGREIYNEQFF.

Notes on this clone: The read ends 3 residues early relative to the CDR3; the germline J gene fills the gap. The V gene is TRBV11-2, the J gene TRBJ2-2, with 7 bases that match TRBD2. CDR1 and CDR2 (germline): SGHAT, FQNNGV. The CDR3 sequence is 14 residues long. Germline trimming cut 6 bases from V and 5 bases from J; bases unmatched to any gene: 6. CDR3 sequence: CASSRGDGTGELFF. CDR3 bases read: TGTGCCAGCAGTCGGGGGGATGGGACCGGGGAG. The entire variable domain, with the rest obtained from reference TRBV11-2 and TRBJ2-2, is as follows: EAGVAQSPRYKIIEKRQSVAFWCNPISGHATLYWYQQILGQGPKLLIQFQNNGVVDDSQLPKDRFSAERLKGVDSTLKIQPAKLEDSAVYLCASSRGDGTGELFFGEGSRLTVL.

The CDR3 sequence: CSAASTSGRQPAYEQYF. The sequenced part of the CDR3 DNA is TGCAGTGCTGCGTCTACTAGCGGGAGGCAACCGGCCTACGAG. This rearrangement joins TRBV20-1 to TRBJ2-7; 12 nucleotides agree with TRBD2. The read ends 3 residues before the CDR3 terminus; that terminus is restored from the germline J gene. After removal of 5 bases from V and 2 bases from J, the junction contained 13 bases not matched to a gene. This CDR3 spans 17 amino acids. CDR1 and CDR2 from the germline V gene are DFQATT and SNEGSKA (reference sequence).

About this clone: The CDR3 end is not reached by the read, which stops 3 residues before it; the germline J gene fills it in. The chain has TRBV20-1 and TRBJ2-7; 14 nucleotides agree with TRBD2. The junction had 7 bases not matched to a gene; V was cut back by 7 bases and J by 2 bases. The CDR3 is made up of 15 amino acids. Per germline, CDR1 DFQATT and CDR2 SNEGSKA (reference sequence). The DNA read from the CDR3 is TGCAGTGTTGGGACTAGCGGGAGAAACCCCTACGAG. Translated: CSVGTSGRNPYE. The full CDR3 is CSVGTSGRNPYEQYF.

Of note for this clone: The read halts 3 residues ahead of the CDR3 end, with the missing end drawn from the germline J gene. The chain uses TRBV5-1 and TRBJ2-7, with 9 bases fitting TRBD1. Germline loops: CDR1 SGHRS, CDR2 YFSETQ. The V segment lost 4 bases and the J segment 3 bases; nucleotides outside the gene matches: 5. The CDR3 runs to 14 residues. The sequenced CDR3 bases are TGCGCCAGCAGCCCAGGGACAGGGCTCTACGAG. Protein: CASSPGTGLYE. In full, the CDR3 is CASSPGTGLYEQYF.

With regard to this clone: The CDR3 end falls 3 residues outside the read, so it is completed with the germline J gene. V usage is TRBV6-1 and J usage is TRBJ1-5, with unresolved D. The CDR3 has 13 amino acids. The V gene's germline CDR1 is MNHNS and CDR2 SASEGT. The V and J ends lost 2 bases and 8 bases respectively, with 10 bases between them. Partial CDR3 DNA: TGTGCCAGCAGTGAATTCCGGTTGGAGCCC. Its translation: CASSEFRLEP. The complete CDR3 protein is CASSEFRLEPQHF.